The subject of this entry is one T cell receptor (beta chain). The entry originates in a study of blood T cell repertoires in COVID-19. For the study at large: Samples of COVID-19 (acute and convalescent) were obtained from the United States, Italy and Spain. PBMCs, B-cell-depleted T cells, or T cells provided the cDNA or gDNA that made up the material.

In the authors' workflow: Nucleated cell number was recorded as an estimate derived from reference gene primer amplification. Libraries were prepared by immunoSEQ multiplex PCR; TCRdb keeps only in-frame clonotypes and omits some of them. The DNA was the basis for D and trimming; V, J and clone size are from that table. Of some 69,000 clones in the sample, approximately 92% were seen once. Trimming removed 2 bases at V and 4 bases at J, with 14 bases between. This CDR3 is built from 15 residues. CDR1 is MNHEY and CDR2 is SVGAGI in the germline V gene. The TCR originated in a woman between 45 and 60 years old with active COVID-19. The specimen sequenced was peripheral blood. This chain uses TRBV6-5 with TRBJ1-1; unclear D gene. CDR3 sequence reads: CASSYATRASTEAFF. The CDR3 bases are TGTGCCAGCAGTTACGCGACTAGGGCGAGCACTGAAGCTTTCTTT.